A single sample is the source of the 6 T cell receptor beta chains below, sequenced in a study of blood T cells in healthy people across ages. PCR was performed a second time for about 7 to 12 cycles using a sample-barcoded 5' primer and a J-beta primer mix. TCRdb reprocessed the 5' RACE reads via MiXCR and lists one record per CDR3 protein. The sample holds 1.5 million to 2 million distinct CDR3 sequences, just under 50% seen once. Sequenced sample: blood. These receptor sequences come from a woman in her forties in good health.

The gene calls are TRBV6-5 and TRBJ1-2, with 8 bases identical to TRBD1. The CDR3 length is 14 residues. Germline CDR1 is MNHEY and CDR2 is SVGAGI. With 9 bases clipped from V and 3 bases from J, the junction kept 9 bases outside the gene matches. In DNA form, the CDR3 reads TGTGCCAGTCGGCGACAGGGGTCTTACTATGGCTACACCTTC. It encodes CASRRQGSYYGYTF.

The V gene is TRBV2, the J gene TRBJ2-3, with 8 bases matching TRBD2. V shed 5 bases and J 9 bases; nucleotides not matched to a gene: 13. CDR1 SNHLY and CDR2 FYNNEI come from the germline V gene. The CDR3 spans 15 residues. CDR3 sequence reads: CASSTGLEAAPTQYF. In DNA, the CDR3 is TGTGCCAGCAGTACGGGACTAGAAGCGGCGCCCACGCAGTATTTT.

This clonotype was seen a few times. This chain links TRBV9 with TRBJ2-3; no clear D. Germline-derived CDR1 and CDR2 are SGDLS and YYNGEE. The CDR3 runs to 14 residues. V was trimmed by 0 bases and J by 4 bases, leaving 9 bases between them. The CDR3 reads CASSVGSGPDTQYF. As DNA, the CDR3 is TGTGCCAGCAGCGTAGGTTCTGGGCCAGATACGCAGTATTTT.

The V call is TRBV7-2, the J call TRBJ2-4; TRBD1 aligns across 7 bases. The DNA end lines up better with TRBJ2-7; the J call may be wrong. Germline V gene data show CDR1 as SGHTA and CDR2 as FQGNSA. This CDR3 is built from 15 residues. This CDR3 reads CASSSRKQGKDEQYF. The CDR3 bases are TGTGCCAGCAGCTCGAGAAAACAGGGGAAGGACGAGCAGTACTTC.

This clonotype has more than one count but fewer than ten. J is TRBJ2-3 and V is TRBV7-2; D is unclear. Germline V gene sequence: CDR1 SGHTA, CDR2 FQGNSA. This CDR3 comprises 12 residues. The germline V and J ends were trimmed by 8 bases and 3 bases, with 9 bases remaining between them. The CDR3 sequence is CASRVVTDTQYF. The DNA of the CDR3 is TGTGCCAGCCGGGTGGTTACAGATACGCAGTATTTT.

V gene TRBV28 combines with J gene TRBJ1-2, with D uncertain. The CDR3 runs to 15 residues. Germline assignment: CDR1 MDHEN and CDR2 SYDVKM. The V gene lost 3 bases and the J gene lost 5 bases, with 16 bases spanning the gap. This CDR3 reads CASSFAQVGVYGYTF. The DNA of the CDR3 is TGTGCCAGCAGTTTTGCCCAGGTTGGGGTATATGGCTACACCTTC.